A selection of T cell receptor beta chains follows, all from one sample in a study of CD8+ T cells in alopecia areata. This table comes from immunoSEQ multiplex PCR, and its TCRdb copy is limited to in-frame clones, with some not included. The table has around 29,000 clones, roughly 80% seen once; the top ten hold under 20%. Specimen: NKG2D-low CD8+ T cells sorted from blood. The receptors shown here come from a human donor with alopecia areata. CDR3s include the opening cysteine and the closing phenylalanine or tryptophan. Rows may omit the clone size; those that give it use once, few, many or a size class.

v_gene	abundance	j_gene	CDR3aa
TRBV29-1	-	TRBJ2-5	CSVAGTGGRETQYF
TRBV29-1	-	TRBJ2-1	CSVALQGSGEQFF
TRBV19	few	TRBJ2-5	CASSQDSYQETQYF
TRBV25-1	-	TRBJ2-7	CASSDGGEQYF
TRBV9	-	TRBJ2-5	CASTTGTGGFETQYF
TRBV6-1	-	TRBJ2-4	CASSESADASNIQYF
TRBV29-1	-	TRBJ2-1	CSVEFVETVTYNEQFF
TRBV7-2	-	TRBJ2-5	CASTGTDQETQYF
TRBV5-6	-	TRBJ2-7	CASTEGGYEQYF
TRBV28	-	TRBJ2-3	CASSFAGAGGDTQYF
TRBV27	-	TRBJ2-3	CASSRMREGPPDTQYF
TRBV7-9	once	TRBJ1-2	CASSLGEGSASYGYTF
TRBV29-1	once	TRBJ2-3	CSVDLPGSTQYF